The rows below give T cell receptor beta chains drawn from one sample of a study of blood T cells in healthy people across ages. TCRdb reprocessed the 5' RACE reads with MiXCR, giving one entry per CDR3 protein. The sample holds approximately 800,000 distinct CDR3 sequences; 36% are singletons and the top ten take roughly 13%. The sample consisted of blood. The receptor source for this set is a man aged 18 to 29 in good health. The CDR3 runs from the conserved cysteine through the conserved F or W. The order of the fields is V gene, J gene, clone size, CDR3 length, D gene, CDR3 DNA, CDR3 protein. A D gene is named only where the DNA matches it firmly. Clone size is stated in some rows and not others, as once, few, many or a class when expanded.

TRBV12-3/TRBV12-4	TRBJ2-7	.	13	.	TGTGCCAGCAGTACGGATATAGTCGATGAGCAGTACTTC	CASSTDIVDEQYF
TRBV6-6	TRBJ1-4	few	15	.	TGTGCCAGCAGTTTCATACCGGGACCGAATGAAAAACTGTTTTTT	CASSFIPGPNEKLFF
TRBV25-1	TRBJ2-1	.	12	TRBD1	TGTGCCAGCAAGCAGGGGGACAATGAGCAGTTCTTC	CASKQGDNEQFF
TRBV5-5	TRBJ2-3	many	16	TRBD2	TGTGCCAGCAGCTTTCTAGCGGGGGGTTCCACAGATACGCAGTATTTT	CASSFLAGGSTDTQYF
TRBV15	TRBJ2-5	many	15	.	TGTGCCACCAGCAGAAGAGACGGGGTCCAAGAGACCCAGTACTTC	CATSRRDGVQETQYF
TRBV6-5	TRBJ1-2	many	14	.	TGTGCCAGCAGTTACTCGAGGTGGGAGGGTGGCTACACCTTC	CASSYSRWEGGYTF
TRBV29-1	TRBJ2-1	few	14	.	TGCAGCGTTGAGGATGGAACAGGGACACGTCGGCAGTTCTTC	CSVEDGTGTRRQFF
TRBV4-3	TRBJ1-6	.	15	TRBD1	TGCGCCAGCAGCCACGCCGGGACAGGCAATTCACCCCTCCACTTT	CASSHAGTGNSPLHF
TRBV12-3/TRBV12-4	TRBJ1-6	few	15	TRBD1	TGTGCCAGCAGTTTCAGGGGGGTTGGGGATTCACCCCTCCACTTT	CASSFRGVGDSPLHF
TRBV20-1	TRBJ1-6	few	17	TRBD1	TGCAGTGCTAGAGCCTGGCAGGGCAGGGGGTATAATTCACCCCTCCACTTT	CSARAWQGRGYNSPLHF
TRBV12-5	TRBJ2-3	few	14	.	TGTGCTAGTGCGGGCGGACAGCTCCGTTATACGCAGTATTTT	CASAGGQLRYTQYF
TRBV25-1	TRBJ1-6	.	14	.	TGTGCCAGCAGTGAGGCGCAGAAAGGTTCACCCCTCCACTTT	CASSEAQKGSPLHF
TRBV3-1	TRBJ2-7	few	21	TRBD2	TGTGCCAGCAGCCAAGAGGCAACAGATTACTACGAGCCGGGGGGGCCTTACGAGCAGTACTTC	CASSQEATDYYEPGGPYEQYF
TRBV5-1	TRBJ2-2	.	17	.	TGCGCCAGCAGCCTAGACTTCGACGGAGCGAGCACCGGGGAGCTGTTTTTT	CASSLDFDGASTGELFF
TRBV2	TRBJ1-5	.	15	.	TGTGCCAGCAGTGAAGAGGCGACTCCCAATCAGCCCCAGCATTTT	CASSEEATPNQPQHF
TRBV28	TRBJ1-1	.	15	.	TGTGCCAGCAGTGAGGGACGGGGGACCTTCACTGAAGCTTTCTTT	CASSEGRGTFTEAFF
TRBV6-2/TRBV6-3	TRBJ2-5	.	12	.	TGTGCCAGCAGTCCATGGGGAGAGACCCAGTACTTC	CASSPWGETQYF
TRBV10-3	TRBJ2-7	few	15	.	TGTGCCATCAGGCCCAAAGACAGCGCCTACAATGAGCAGTACTTC	CAIRPKDSAYNEQYF
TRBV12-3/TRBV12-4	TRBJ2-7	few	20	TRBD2	TGTGCCAGCAGTTTTAGACCGGGACTAGCGGGGGGGCGTTCCTACAATGAGCAGTACTTC	CASSFRPGLAGGRSYNEQYF
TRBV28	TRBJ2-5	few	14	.	TGTGCCAGCAGTCGGGACCTATTGCAAGAGACCCAGTACTTC	CASSRDLLQETQYF
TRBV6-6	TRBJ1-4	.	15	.	TGTGCCAGCAGTTTCACAGGGACAACTAATGAAAAACTGTTTTTT	CASSFTGTTNEKLFF
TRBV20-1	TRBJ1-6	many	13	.	TGCAGTGCCACCACAGGGATTAATTCACCCCTCCACTTT	CSATTGINSPLHF
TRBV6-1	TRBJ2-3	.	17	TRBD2	TGTGCCAGCAGTCTGGAACTAGCGGGGGCAGGCACAGATACGCAGTATTTT	CASSLELAGAGTDTQYF
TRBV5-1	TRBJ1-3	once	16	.	TGCGCCAGCAGCTTGGCTGGGGGGACGGAGGGAAACACCATATATTTT	CASSLAGGTEGNTIYF
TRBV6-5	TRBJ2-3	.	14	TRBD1	TGTGCCAGCAGGCGGGACAGGGGGCCGGATACGCAGTATTTT	CASRRDRGPDTQYF
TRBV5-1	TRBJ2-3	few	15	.	TGCGCCAGCAGCGACGAGGGAAGGGGCACAGATACGCAGTATTTT	CASSDEGRGTDTQYF
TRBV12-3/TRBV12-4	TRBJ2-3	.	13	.	TGTGCCAGCACCTGGATAGGGGCAGATATGCAGTATTTT	CASTWIGADMQYF
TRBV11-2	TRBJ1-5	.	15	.	TGTGCCAGCAGCTTAGTGACAGGTAGCAATCAGCCCCAGCATTTT	CASSLVTGSNQPQHF
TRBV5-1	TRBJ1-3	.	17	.	TGCGCCAGCAGCCTGGGGGCCGACAGGATCCCTGGAAACACCATATATTTT	CASSLGADRIPGNTIYF
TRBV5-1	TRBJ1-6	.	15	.	TGCGCCAGCAGCGCCGAGAGGGGAGGTAATTCACCCCTCCACTTT	CASSAERGGNSPLHF
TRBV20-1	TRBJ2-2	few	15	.	TGCAGTGCAACTCCGGGTGAGCGAAACACCGGGGAGCTGTTTTTT	CSATPGERNTGELFF
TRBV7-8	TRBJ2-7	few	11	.	TGTGCCAGCAGCTCCCCAGTCGAGCAGTACTTC	CASSSPVEQYF
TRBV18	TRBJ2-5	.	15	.	TGTGCCAGCTCACCAAATCTCGGGGGTCAAGAGACCCAGTACTTC	CASSPNLGGQETQYF
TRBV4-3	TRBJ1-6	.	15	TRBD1	TGCGCCAGCAGCCACCATGGGACAGGGGAATCACCCCTCCACTTT	CASSHHGTGESPLHF
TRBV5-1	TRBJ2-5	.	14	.	TGCGCCAGCAGCCAGGATTTTGGGCAAGAGACCCAGTACTTC	CASSQDFGQETQYF
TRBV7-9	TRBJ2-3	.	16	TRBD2	TGTGCCAGCAGGGTCCCCGGGACTAGCATCACAGATACGCAGTATTTT	CASRVPGTSITDTQYF
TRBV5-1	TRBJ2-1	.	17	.	TGCGCCAGCAGCTTGGGGGCAGGATTTCTTCTCTACAATGAGCAGTTCTTC	CASSLGAGFLLYNEQFF
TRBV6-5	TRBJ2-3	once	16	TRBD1	TGTGCCAGCAGTTACATGGGGACAGGGGTCTCAGATACGCAGTATTTT	CASSYMGTGVSDTQYF
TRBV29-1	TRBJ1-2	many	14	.	TGCAGCGTTGAAGAAAGAATGGCCAGGGATGGCTACACCTTC	CSVEERMARDGYTF
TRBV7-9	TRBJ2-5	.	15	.	TGTGCCAGCAGCGTTGACTGGGGAGTTCAAGAGACCCAGTACTTC	CASSVDWGVQETQYF
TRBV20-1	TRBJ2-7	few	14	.	TGCAGTGCTAAAACAGGGAGGGGGTACAATGAGCAGTACTTC	CSAKTGRGYNEQYF
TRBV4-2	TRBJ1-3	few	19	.	TGTGCCAGCAGCCAAGAGGGTTCTCGGGGCAGCGTCTCTGGAAACACCATATATTTT	CASSQEGSRGSVSGNTIYF
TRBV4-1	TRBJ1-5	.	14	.	TGCGCCAGCAGCCAAGCAGGGGCCCTCGGGCCCCAGCATTTT	CASSQAGALGPQHF
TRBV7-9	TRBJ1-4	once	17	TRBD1	TGTGCCAGCAGCCCTACCAACCGAGGGACAGGGGAGGAAAAACTGTTTTTT	CASSPTNRGTGEEKLFF
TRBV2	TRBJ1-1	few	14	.	TGTGCCAGCAGGACGGGCAGTAGCATCGCCGAAGCTTTCTTT	CASRTGSSIAEAFF
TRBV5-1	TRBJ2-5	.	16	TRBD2	TGCGCCAGCAGCAGAGGACCTAGCGGGTCTCAAGAGACCCAGTACTTC	CASSRGPSGSQETQYF
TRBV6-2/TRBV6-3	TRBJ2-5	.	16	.	TGTGCCAGCAGTCTTCCCCTCACTAGGGTCCAAGAGACCCAGTACTTC	CASSLPLTRVQETQYF
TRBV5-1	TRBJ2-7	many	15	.	TGCGCCAGCACCCCTGATCGGACAGTCAATTACGAGCAGTACTTC	CASTPDRTVNYEQYF
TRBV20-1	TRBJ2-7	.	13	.	TGCAGTGCTAGAGATCCCCTGTCCAATGAGCAGTACTTC	CSARDPLSNEQYF
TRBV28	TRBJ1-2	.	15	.	TGTGCCAGCTACAAGATTGGACATCTTGGGGGGAGCTACACCTTC	CASYKIGHLGGSYTF